This T cell receptor (beta chain) was identified during a study of blood T cell repertoires in COVID-19. The V and J ends lost 4 bases and 7 bases, in that order; junction bases with no gene match: 14. This CDR3 has 16 residues. Germline CDR1 is MGHDK and CDR2 is SYGVNS. As processed by the authors: From reference gene primer amplification, estimates of nucleated cell counts were derived. Sequencing used immunoSEQ multiplex PCR; TCRdb keeps in-frame clones, though not all of them. V and J calls and clone size are copied from that table; D and trimming were computed from the DNA. The sample includes 95,000 to 120,000 clones, 65% to 85% of them seen just once.

The gene calls are TRBV25-1 and TRBJ1-2; 8 bases line up with TRBD1. Sequencing was performed on peripheral blood. This clonotype was obtained from a middle-aged man with acute or convalescent COVID-19. This chain's CDR3 is CASSGLNPGTGSGYTF. DNA for the CDR3: TGTGCCAGCAGTGGCCTCAACCCCGGGACAGGATCTGGCTACACCTTC.